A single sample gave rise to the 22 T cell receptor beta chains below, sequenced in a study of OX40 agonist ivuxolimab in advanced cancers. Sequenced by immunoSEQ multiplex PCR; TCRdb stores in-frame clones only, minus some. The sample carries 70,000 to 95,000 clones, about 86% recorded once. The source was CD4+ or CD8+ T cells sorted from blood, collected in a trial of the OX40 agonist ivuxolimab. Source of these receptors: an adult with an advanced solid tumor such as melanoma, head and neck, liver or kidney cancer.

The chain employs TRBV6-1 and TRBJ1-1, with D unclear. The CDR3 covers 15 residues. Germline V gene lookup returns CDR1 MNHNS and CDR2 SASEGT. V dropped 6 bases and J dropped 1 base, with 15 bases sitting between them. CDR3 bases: TGTGCCAGCAGCCCTGCGGAAGTTCAGAACACTGAAGCTTTCTTT. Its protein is CASSPAEVQNTEAFF.

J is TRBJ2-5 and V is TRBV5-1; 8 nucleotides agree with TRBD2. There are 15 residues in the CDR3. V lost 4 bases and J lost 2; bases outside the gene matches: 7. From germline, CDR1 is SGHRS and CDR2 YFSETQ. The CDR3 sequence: CASSRGTRSQETQYF. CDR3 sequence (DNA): TGCGCCAGCAGCAGAGGGACTAGGTCTCAAGAGACCCAGTACTTC. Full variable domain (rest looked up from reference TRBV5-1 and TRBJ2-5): KAGVTQTPRYLIKTRGQQVTLSCSPISGHRSVSWYQQTPGQGLQFLFEYFSETQRNKGNFPGRFSGRQFSNSRSEMNVSTLELGDSALYLCASSRGTRSQETQYFGPGTRLLVL.

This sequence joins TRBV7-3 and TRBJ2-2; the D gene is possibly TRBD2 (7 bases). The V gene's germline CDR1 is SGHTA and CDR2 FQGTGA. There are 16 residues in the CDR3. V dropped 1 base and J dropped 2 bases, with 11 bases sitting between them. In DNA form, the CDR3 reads TGTGCCAGCAGCTTAATGGGGGGGCGCAACACCGGGGAGCTGTTTTTT. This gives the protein CASSLMGGRNTGELFF. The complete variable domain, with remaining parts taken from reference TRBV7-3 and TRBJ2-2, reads GAGVSQTPSNKVTEKGKYVELRCDPISGHTALYWYRQSLGQGPEFLIYFQGTGAADDSGLPNDRFFAVRPEGSVSTLKIQRTERGDSAVYLCASSLMGGRNTGELFFGEGSRLTVL.

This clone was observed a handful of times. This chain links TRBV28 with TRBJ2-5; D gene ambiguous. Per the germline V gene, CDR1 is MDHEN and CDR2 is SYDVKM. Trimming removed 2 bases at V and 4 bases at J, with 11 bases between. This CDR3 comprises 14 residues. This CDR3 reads CASSLRTGAETQYF. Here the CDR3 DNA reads TGTGCCAGCAGTTTAAGAACGGGTGCAGAGACCCAGTACTTC.

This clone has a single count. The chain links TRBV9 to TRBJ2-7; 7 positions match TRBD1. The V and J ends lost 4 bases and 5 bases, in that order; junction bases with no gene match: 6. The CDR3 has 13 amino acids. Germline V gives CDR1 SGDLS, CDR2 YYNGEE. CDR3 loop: CASSFPGGDEQYF. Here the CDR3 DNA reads TGTGCCAGCAGCTTTCCAGGGGGAGACGAGCAGTACTTC.

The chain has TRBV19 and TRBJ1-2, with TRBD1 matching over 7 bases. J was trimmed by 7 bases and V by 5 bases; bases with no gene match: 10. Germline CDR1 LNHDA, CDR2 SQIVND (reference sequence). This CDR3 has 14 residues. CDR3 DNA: TGTGCCAGTAGTCCGCGACAGGGACAAGGTGGCTACACCTTC. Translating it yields CASSPRQGQGGYTF.

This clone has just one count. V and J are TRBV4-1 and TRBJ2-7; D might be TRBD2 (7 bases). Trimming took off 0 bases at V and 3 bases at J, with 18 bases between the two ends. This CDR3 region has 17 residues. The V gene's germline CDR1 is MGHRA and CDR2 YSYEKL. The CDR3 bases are TGCGCCAGCAGCCAAGAATGGGTCCGGGGGGCCGTCTACGAGCAGTACTTC. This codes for CASSQEWVRGAVYEQYF.

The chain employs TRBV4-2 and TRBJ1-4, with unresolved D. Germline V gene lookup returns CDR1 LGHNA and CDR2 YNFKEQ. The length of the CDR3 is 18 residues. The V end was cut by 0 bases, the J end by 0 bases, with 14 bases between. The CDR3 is CASSQDPISGATNEKLFF. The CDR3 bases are TGTGCCAGCAGCCAAGATCCGATTTCCGGAGCAACTAATGAAAAACTGTTTTTT.

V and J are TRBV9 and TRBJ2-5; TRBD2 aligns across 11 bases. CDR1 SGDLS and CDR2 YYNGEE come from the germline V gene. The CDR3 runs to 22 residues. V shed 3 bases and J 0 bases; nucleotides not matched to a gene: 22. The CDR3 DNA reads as TGTGCCAGCAGCGCCGCCCTACCCTCCCTAGCGGGGGGCTGGTTGTACCAAGAGACCCAGTACTTC. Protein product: CASSAALPSLAGGWLYQETQYF.

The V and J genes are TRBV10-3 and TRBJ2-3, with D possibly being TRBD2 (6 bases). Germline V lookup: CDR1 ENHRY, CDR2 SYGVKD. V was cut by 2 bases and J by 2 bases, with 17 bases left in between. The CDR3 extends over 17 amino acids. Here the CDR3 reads CAISEVRAGLSTDTQYF. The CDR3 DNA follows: TGTGCCATCAGTGAGGTCCGGGCGGGATTATCCACAGATACGCAGTATTTT.

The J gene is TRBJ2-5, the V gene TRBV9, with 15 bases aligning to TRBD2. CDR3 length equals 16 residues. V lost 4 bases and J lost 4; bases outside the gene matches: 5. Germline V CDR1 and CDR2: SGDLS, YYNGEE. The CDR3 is CASSRTSGGAGETQYF. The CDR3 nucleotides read TGTGCCAGCAGCAGGACTAGCGGGGGGGCCGGAGAGACCCAGTACTTC.

CDR3 loop: CASSPGWGLTTGELFF. CDR3 in DNA: TGTGCCAGCAGCCCCGGGTGGGGACTAACCACCGGGGAGCTGTTTTTT. This chain links TRBV11-2 with TRBJ2-2, with 7 bases that match TRBD2. Germline V gene lookup returns CDR1 SGHAT and CDR2 FQNNGV. The V segment lost 5 bases and the J segment 4 bases; nucleotides outside the gene matches: 10. This CDR3 region has 16 residues. Full variable domain (rest looked up from reference TRBV11-2 and TRBJ2-2): EAGVAQSPRYKIIEKRQSVAFWCNPISGHATLYWYQQILGQGPKLLIQFQNNGVVDDSQLPKDRFSAERLKGVDSTLKIQPAKLEDSAVYLCASSPGWGLTTGELFFGEGSRLTVL.

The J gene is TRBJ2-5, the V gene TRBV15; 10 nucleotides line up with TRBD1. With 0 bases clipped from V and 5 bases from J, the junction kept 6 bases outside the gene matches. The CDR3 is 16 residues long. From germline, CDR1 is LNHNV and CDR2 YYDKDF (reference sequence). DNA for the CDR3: TGTGCCACCAGCAGAGATCGGACAGGGGGTAGGGAGACCCAGTACTTC. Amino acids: CATSRDRTGGRETQYF.

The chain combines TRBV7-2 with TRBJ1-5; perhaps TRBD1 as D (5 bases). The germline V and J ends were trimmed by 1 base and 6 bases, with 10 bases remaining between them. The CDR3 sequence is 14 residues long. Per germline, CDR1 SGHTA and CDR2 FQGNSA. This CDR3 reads CASSLVGGGQPQHF. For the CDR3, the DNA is TGTGCCAGCAGCTTAGTGGGGGGTGGTCAGCCCCAGCATTTT.

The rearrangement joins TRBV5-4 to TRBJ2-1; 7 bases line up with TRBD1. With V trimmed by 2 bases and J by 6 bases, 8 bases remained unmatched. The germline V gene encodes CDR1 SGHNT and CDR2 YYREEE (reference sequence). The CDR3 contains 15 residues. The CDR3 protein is CASSFLSTGRNEQFF. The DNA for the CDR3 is TGTGCCAGCAGCTTTCTCTCGACAGGGCGCAATGAGCAGTTCTTC.

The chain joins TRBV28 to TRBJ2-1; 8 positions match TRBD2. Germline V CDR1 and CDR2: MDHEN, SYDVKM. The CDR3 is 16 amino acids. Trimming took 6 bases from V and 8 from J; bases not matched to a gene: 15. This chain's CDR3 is CASRNGGTRSSHEQFF. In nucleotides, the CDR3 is TGTGCCAGCAGAAATGGGGGGACTAGGTCCTCACATGAGCAGTTCTTC.

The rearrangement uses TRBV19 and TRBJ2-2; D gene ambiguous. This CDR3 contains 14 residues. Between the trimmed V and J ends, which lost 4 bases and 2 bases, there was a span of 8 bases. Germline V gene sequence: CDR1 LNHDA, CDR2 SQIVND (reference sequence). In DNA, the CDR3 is TGTGCCAGTAGTAGCTGGCCAAACACCGGGGAGCTGTTTTTT. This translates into CASSSWPNTGELFF. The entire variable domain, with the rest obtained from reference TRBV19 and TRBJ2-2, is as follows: DGGITQSPKYLFRKEGQNVTLSCEQNLNHDAMYWYRQDPGQGLRLIYYSQIVNDFQKGDIAEGYSVSREKKESFPLTVTSAQKNPTAFYLCASSSWPNTGELFFGEGSRLTVL.

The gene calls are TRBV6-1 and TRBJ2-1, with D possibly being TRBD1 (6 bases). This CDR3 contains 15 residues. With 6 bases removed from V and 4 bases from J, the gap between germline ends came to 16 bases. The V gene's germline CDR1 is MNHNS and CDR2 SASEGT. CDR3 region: CASSSGHLQYNEQFF. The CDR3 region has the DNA TGTGCCAGCAGCTCGGGACATCTTCAATACAATGAGCAGTTCTTC.

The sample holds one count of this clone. The CDR3 nucleotides are TGTGCCAGCGGCCCTGGGGGGGCCCCCACTGAAGCTTTCTTT. This sequence encodes CASGPGGAPTEAFF. The genes are TRBV6-1 and TRBJ1-1, with D possibly being TRBD1 (6 bases). The V gene's germline CDR1 is MNHNS and CDR2 SASEGT. The CDR3 sequence is 14 residues long. V was cut by 8 bases and J by 4 bases, with 17 bases left in between.

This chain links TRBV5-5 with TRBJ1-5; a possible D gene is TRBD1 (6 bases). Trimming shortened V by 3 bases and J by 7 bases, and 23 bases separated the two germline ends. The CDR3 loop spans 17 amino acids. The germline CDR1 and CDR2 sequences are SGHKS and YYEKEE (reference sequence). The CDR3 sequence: CASSWGAVALSGQPQHF. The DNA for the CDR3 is TGTGCCAGCAGCTGGGGGGCGGTTGCATTGTCCGGACAGCCCCAGCATTTT.

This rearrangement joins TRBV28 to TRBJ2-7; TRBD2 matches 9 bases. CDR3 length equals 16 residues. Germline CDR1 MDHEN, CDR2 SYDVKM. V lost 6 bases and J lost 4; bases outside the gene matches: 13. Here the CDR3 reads CASRTSAGGLSYEQYF. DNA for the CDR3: TGTGCCAGCAGGACGTCGGCGGGGGGGCTCAGTTACGAGCAGTACTTC. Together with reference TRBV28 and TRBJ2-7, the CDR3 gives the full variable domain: DVKVTQSSRYLVKRTGEKVFLECVQDMDHENMFWYRQDPGLGLRLIYFSYDVKMKEKGDIPEGYSVSREKKERFSLILESASTNQTSMYLCASRTSAGGLSYEQYFGPGTRLTVT.

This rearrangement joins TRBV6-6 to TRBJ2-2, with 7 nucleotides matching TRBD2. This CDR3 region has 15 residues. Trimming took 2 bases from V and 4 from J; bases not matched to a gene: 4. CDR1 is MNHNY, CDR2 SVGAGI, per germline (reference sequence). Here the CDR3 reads CASSYTSAGTGELFF. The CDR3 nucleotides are TGTGCCAGCAGTTACACTAGCGCGGGCACCGGGGAGCTGTTTTTT.